This T cell receptor (beta chain) was retrieved from a study of blood T cells in healthy people across ages. Study overall: There was about one barcoded beta molecule captured by template switching per two T cells.

This clonotype has more than one count but fewer than ten. A sample-barcoded 5' primer and a J-beta primer mix were used in a second PCR of roughly 7 to 12 cycles. TCRdb reprocessed the 5' RACE reads with MiXCR, giving one entry per CDR3 protein. The sample lists about 970,000 distinct CDR3 sequences; just over 50% were seen once. The CDR3 length is 15 residues. V lost 5 bases to trimming and J lost 3 bases, with 18 bases between them. The germline CDR1 and CDR2 sequences are DFQATT and SNEGSKA (reference sequence). The clonotype was recovered from a woman aged 60 to 75 in good health. The chain joins TRBV20-1 to TRBJ2-3; D gene unclear. The sample taken for sequencing was blood. CDR3 loop: CSAPGAHRVTDTQYF. The CDR3 DNA sequence: TGCAGTGCTCCAGGAGCCCATCGGGTGACAGATACGCAGTATTTT.